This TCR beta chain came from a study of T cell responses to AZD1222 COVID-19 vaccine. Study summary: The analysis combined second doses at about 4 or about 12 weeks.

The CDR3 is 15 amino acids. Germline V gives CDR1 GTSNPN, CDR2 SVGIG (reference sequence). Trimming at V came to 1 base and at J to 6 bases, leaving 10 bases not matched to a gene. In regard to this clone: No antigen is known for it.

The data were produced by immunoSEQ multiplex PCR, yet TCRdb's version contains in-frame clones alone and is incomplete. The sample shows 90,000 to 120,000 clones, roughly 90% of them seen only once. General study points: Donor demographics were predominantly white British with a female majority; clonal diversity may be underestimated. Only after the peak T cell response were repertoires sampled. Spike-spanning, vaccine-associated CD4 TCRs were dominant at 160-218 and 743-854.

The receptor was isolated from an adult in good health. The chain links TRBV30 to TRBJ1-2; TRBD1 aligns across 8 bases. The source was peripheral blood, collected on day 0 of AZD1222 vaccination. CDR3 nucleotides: TGTGCCTGGAGTGCGATCTTCGGACAGGGTCATGGCTACACCTTC. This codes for CAWSAIFGQGHGYTF.